This T cell receptor (beta chain) was sequenced for a study of early T cells in non-severe SARS-CoV-2 infection. Study at large: Chains were not paired, and sequencing was done on bulk RNA from unsorted whole blood.

Individual cDNA molecules received unique molecular identifiers during library preparation. TCRdb fed the 5' RACE reads into MiXCR, producing one record per CDR3 protein. The table shows approximately 70,000 distinct CDR3 sequences, with roughly 13% occurring only once. This clonotype was found a few times. Antigen specificity is unknown. Whole-study results and caveats: VDJdb-based annotation leaned toward anti-spike CD8 responses and missed private and CD4 specificities.

This CDR3 is built from 12 residues. Germline loops: CDR1 SGHRS, CDR2 YFSETQ. V lost 0 bases and J 7 bases, leaving 8 bases between the germline ends. The TCR originated in an adult who was a healthcare worker with PCR-confirmed SARS-CoV-2 infection or an uninfected control (not recorded which). The sequenced sample consisted of whole blood. The chain carries TRBV5-1 and TRBJ2-7, with a weak D call TRBD2 (6 bases). CDR3: CASSLVGREQYF. The CDR3 DNA sequence: TGCGCCAGCAGCTTGGTAGGGAGGGAGCAGTACTTC. The full variable domain, with the rest looked up from reference TRBV5-1 and TRBJ2-7, is KAGVTQTPRYLIKTRGQQVTLSCSPISGHRSVSWYQQTPGQGLQFLFEYFSETQRNKGNFPGRFSGRQFSNSRSEMNVSTLELGDSALYLCASSLVGREQYFGPGTRLTVT.